The T cell receptor beta chain under discussion was sequenced for a study of T cells in Graves' hyperthyroidism and ophthalmopathy. This clonotype was seen only a few times. Regions amplified from RNA transcripts were the TCR beta CDR3 regions. HTBI primers were employed in a first-round RT-PCR of the TCR CDR3. MiXCR was run by TCRdb on the multiplex PCR reads, yielding one entry per CDR3 protein. The sample records approximately 600,000 distinct CDR3 sequences, roughly 20% being singletons. Deletions cut 2 bases from V and 4 bases from J, with 14 bases between. Germline values: CDR1 GTSNPN, CDR2 SVGIG (reference sequence). This CDR3 spans 14 amino acids.

Sequencing was performed on blood. This receptor was identified in a man aged 25-45 years with Graves' ophthalmopathy. The chain links TRBV30 to TRBJ1-1; tentatively, D is TRBD1 (6 bases). CDR3 in DNA: TGTGCCTGGAGTCACAGGGTCCGAGGCACTGAAGCTTTCTTT. This encodes CAWSHRVRGTEAFF. The variable domain in full, completed from reference TRBV30 and TRBJ1-1, reads SQTIHQWPATLVQPVGSPLSLECTVEGTSNPNLYWYRQAAGRGLQLLFYSVGIGQISSEVPQNLSASRPQDRQFILSSKKLLLSDSGFYLCAWSHRVRGTEAFFGQGTRLTVV.